Listed below are T cell receptor beta chains from one sample, sequenced in a study of vaccination effects on CD4 cells after COVID-19. The repertoire was sequenced with immunoSEQ multiplex PCR; TCRdb's copy has only in-frame clones and lacks some. The data hold 30,000 to 40,000 clones, with roughly 70% observed a single time. Antigen specificity for these receptors is unknown. Sequenced material: CD4+ T cells from PBMCs cultured with SARS-CoV-2 spike peptides, taken before COVID-19 vaccination. The receptors come from a human donor who received a COVID-19 vaccine. The CDR3 runs from the conserved cysteine through the conserved F or W. D genes are given only for firm matches. Clone size is not always given. Where it is, it says once, few, many or a class for expanded clones.

>TRBD2|NA|TRBJ2-1|TRBV7-9
TGTGCCAGCAGCGGGCGGGAGTTCCGTGAGCAGTTCTTC
CASSGREFREQFF
>TRBD1|NA|TRBJ2-6|TRBV10-3
TGTGCCATCAGTGCGTTGTCGGGTCCGCGGCAGGGGGCCTCTGGGGCCAACGTCCTGACTTTC
CAISALSGPRQGASGANVLTF
>TRBD2|NA|TRBJ2-7|TRBV19
TGTGCCACCCAAGGGAGAAGCGGGGGAGGGGAGCAGTACTTC
CATQGRSGGGEQYF
>NA|NA|TRBJ1-3|TRBV30
TGTGCCTGGAGTGTATCCGGAGGCACCATATATTTT
CAWSVSGGTIYF
>TRBD1|NA|TRBJ2-2|TRBV19
TGTGCCAGTAATCTCCGACAGGGGGCCGGGGAGCTGTTTTTT
CASNLRQGAGELFF
>NA|NA|TRBJ2-7|TRBV3-1/TRBV3-2
TGTGCCAGCAGCCAAGCAGCCTCCTACGAGCAGTACTTC
CASSQAASYEQYF
>NA|few|TRBJ1-5|TRBV19
TGTGCCAGTAGTAGGGAAGGCAATCAGCCCCAGCATTTT
CASSREGNQPQHF
>TRBD1|NA|TRBJ1-2|TRBV3-1/TRBV3-2
TGTGCCAGCAGCCCAGGACAGGGGGCGAACTATGGCTACACCTTC
CASSPGQGANYGYTF
>NA|few|TRBJ1-2|TRBV9
TGTGCCAGCAGCGTAGGGGCAGACCCTAACTATGGCTACACCTTC
CASSVGADPNYGYTF
>NA|NA|TRBJ2-6|TRBV4-2
TGTGCCAGCAGCCAAGCCCAAGGCACCGGGGCCAACGTCCTGACTTTC
CASSQAQGTGANVLTF